Listed below are T cell receptor beta chains from one sample, sequenced in a study of shared clonotypes between healthy human individuals. Repertoires were generated with immunoSEQ multiplex PCR, while TCRdb's copy carries only in-frame clones and drops some. Of 550,000 to 600,000 clones in the sample, roughly 79% were seen once. The sequenced material came from PBMCs. The receptors originated from a woman in her 40s in good health. Some clones in this sample may be carry-over from other donors' samples. CDR3s include the opening cysteine and the closing phenylalanine or tryptophan. D genes are given only for firm matches. Expanded clones get a size class; other rows say once, few or many, or leave the size out.

clone_size: once; v_call: TRBV5-1; j_call: TRBJ2-3; d_call: TRBD2; cdr3_aa: CASSSIAGNTDTQYF; cdr3_nt: TGCGCCAGCAGCTCGATAGCGGGAAACACAGATACGCAGTATTTT
clone_size: .; v_call: TRBV7-2; j_call: TRBJ2-7; d_call: .; cdr3_aa: CASSLSGAAYEQYF; cdr3_nt: TGTGCCAGCAGCTTGAGCGGAGCCGCCTACGAGCAGTACTTC
clone_size: .; v_call: TRBV29-1; j_call: TRBJ1-4; d_call: TRBD1; cdr3_aa: CSVVGQGMEKLFF; cdr3_nt: TGCAGCGTTGTCGGACAGGGGATGGAAAAACTGTTTTTT
clone_size: .; v_call: TRBV4-1; j_call: TRBJ2-1; d_call: .; cdr3_aa: CASSPSLTSEQFF; cdr3_nt: TGCGCCAGCAGCCCCTCCTTGACTAGTGAGCAGTTCTTC
clone_size: .; v_call: TRBV29-1; j_call: TRBJ2-5; d_call: TRBD2; cdr3_aa: CSVRLAGNIFGETQYF; cdr3_nt: TGCAGCGTCAGACTAGCGGGAAACATCTTTGGGGAGACCCAGTACTTC
clone_size: .; v_call: TRBV28; j_call: TRBJ1-2; d_call: .; cdr3_aa: CASSPGAVNYGYTF; cdr3_nt: TGTGCCAGCAGTCCGGGGGCAGTCAACTATGGCTACACCTTC
clone_size: .; v_call: TRBV6-1; j_call: TRBJ2-3; d_call: .; cdr3_aa: CASSEAGTFTDTQYF; cdr3_nt: TGTGCCAGCAGTGAAGCTGGCACGTTCACAGATACGCAGTATTTT
clone_size: .; v_call: TRBV15; j_call: TRBJ1-1; d_call: .; cdr3_aa: CATSRDFGGANTEAFF; cdr3_nt: TGTGCCACCAGCAGAGATTTCGGGGGGGCGAACACTGAAGCTTTCTTT
clone_size: .; v_call: TRBV27; j_call: TRBJ1-5; d_call: TRBD1; cdr3_aa: CASTNRGQGYSNQPQHF; cdr3_nt: TGTGCCAGCACCAATCGGGGACAGGGGTATAGCAATCAGCCCCAGCATTTT
clone_size: .; v_call: TRBV7-8; j_call: TRBJ1-3; d_call: .; cdr3_aa: CASSPSRISGNTIYF; cdr3_nt: TGTGCCAGCAGCCCTTCCAGGATCTCTGGAAACACCATATATTTT
clone_size: .; v_call: TRBV25-1; j_call: TRBJ2-1; d_call: .; cdr3_aa: CASSESGRANEQFF; cdr3_nt: TGTGCCAGCAGTGAATCCGGGAGAGCAAATGAGCAGTTCTTC
clone_size: .; v_call: TRBV14; j_call: TRBJ2-2; d_call: .; cdr3_aa: CASSQRRAGDTGELFF; cdr3_nt: TGTGCCAGCAGCCAGAGAAGGGCAGGGGACACCGGGGAGCTGTTTTTT